The sequence of this T cell receptor beta chain was determined in a study of Graves' ophthalmopathy and Graves' hyperthyroidism. Trimming removed 5 bases from V and 1 base from J, with 11 bases in between. This CDR3 spans 14 amino acids. The V gene's germline CDR1 is SEHNR and CDR2 FQNEAQ (reference sequence). This clonotype has a count of ten or more. RNA transcripts were the template, and TCR beta CDR3 regions were amplified from them. The first-round RT-PCR employed HTBI primers together with the Qiagen OneStep RT-PCR kit. A multiplex PCR was then performed as the second round. TCRdb reprocessed the multiplex PCR reads via MiXCR and lists one record per CDR3 protein. The repertoire has approximately 540,000 distinct CDR3 sequences, roughly 39% of them found once; the top ten carry around 4.6%.

This TCR came from an adult man with Graves' hyperthyroidism. The specimen sequenced was peripheral blood or thyroid tissue (not recorded which). The rearrangement links TRBV7-9 to TRBJ1-1; tentatively, D is TRBD1 (5 bases). The CDR3 region is CASSRAQGNTEAFF. In DNA form, the CDR3 reads TGTGCCAGCAGCCGGGCCCAGGGGAACACTGAAGCTTTCTTT. The full variable domain, with the rest looked up from reference TRBV7-9 and TRBJ1-1, is DTGVSQNPRHKITKRGQNVTFRCDPISEHNRLYWYRQTLGQGPEFLTYFQNEAQLEKSRLLSDRFSAERPKGSFSTLEIQRTEQGDSAMYLCASSRAQGNTEAFFGQGTRLTVV.